These T cell receptor beta chains were read from a single sample in a study of regulatory T cells in long-lasting Graves disease. MiXCR, run by TCRdb on the multiplex PCR reads, gives a single entry per CDR3 protein. Here the sample spans about 380,000 distinct CDR3 sequences, 15% to 18% being singletons. The sample was peripheral blood mononuclear cells (PBMCs), taken at new diagnosis, from a patient treated with antithyroid drugs. The origin of the receptors is a female donor with Graves disease. Both conserved end residues are part of each CDR3. The D gene is left open where the match is weak. Expanded clones are given a class, and other clones once, few, many or no size at all.

clone size,V gene,J gene,D gene,CDR3 protein,CDR3 DNA
few,TRBV12-3/TRBV12-4,TRBJ2-7,NA,CASSLVDRESYEQYF,TGTGCCAGCAGTTTGGTGGACCGAGAAAGTTACGAGCAGTACTTC
many,TRBV13,TRBJ2-2,NA,CASRQGGMNTGELFF,TGTGCCAGCCGTCAGGGCGGGATGAACACCGGGGAGCTGTTTTTT
many,TRBV12-3/TRBV12-4,TRBJ2-7,NA,CASRLGGGVSEYF,TGTGCCAGCAGACTGGGCGGGGGCGTTTCGGAGTACTTC
NA,TRBV5-1,TRBJ2-5,TRBD1,CASSLRTGQETQYF,TGCGCCAGCAGCCTAAGGACAGGCCAAGAGACCCAGTACTTC
NA,TRBV19,TRBJ1-2,TRBD1,CASSTDRGPDGYTF,TGTGCCAGTAGTACCGACAGGGGGCCTGATGGCTACACCTTC
many,TRBV7-9,TRBJ2-5,NA,CASSLQAGPQETQYF,TGTGCCAGCAGCTTACAGGCGGGCCCCCAAGAGACCCAGTACTTC
NA,TRBV27,TRBJ2-7,TRBD2,CASSFLTSGSYEQYF,TGTGCCAGCAGTTTTTTGACTAGCGGGAGTTACGAGCAGTACTTC
NA,TRBV20-1,TRBJ1-5,NA,CSATLGGEYSNQPQHF,TGCAGTGCTACATTAGGGGGAGAATATAGCAATCAGCCCCAGCATTTT
NA,TRBV3-1,TRBJ2-4,TRBD2,CASSQGGRLAGTKNIQYF,TGTGCCAGCAGCCAAGGCGGTCGGCTAGCGGGGACCAAAAACATTCAGTACTTC
many,TRBV30,TRBJ2-1,NA,CAWRSHSYNEQFF,TGTGCCTGGAGATCACATTCCTACAATGAGCAGTTCTTC
few,TRBV6-1,TRBJ2-5,TRBD1,CASRPGQLQETQYF,TGTGCCAGCAGACCGGGACAGCTACAAGAGACCCAGTACTTC
NA,TRBV7-2,TRBJ1-2,TRBD1,CASSSRQGARGYTF,TGTGCCAGCAGCAGCCGACAGGGGGCGCGGGGCTACACCTTC
many,TRBV7-2,TRBJ2-3,NA,CASSFGGVADAQYF,TGTGCCAGCAGCTTCGGCGGGGTTGCAGATGCGCAGTATTTT
NA,TRBV12-3/TRBV12-4,TRBJ1-1,NA,CASTPLGSGDRTRNTEAFF,TGTGCCAGCACCCCCCTCGGGTCCGGGGACCGCACCCGGAACACTGAAGCTTTCTTT
many,TRBV20-1,TRBJ2-6,TRBD2,CSAPQRGGSGANVLTF,TGCAGTGCCCCACAGCGGGGGGGCTCTGGGGCCAACGTCCTGACTTTC
many,TRBV7-9,TRBJ2-1,TRBD1,CASSLGTGGLDNEQFF,TGTGCCAGCAGCTTAGGGACAGGGGGGCTCGACAATGAGCAGTTCTTC
many,TRBV7-3,TRBJ2-1,TRBD2,CASSPGLESEQFF,TGTGCCAGCAGCCCGGGACTAGAGAGTGAGCAGTTCTTC
few,TRBV6-1,TRBJ2-7,NA,CASSYRAEQYF,TGTGCCAGCAGCTACAGGGCCGAGCAGTACTTC
many,TRBV9,TRBJ2-1,NA,CASSPGTSPYNEQFF,TGTGCCAGCAGCCCTGGGACGTCTCCGTACAATGAGCAGTTCTTC
many,TRBV5-1,TRBJ2-1,TRBD1,CASSLGQGADEQFF,TGCGCCAGCAGCTTGGGACAGGGGGCAGATGAGCAGTTCTTC
NA,TRBV28,TRBJ2-2,TRBD2,CASSLSGRDTGELFF,TGTGCCAGCAGTTTAAGCGGGAGGGATACCGGGGAGCTGTTTTTT
many,TRBV30,TRBJ2-2,NA,CAWGRVTGELFF,TGTGCCTGGGGCAGGGTCACCGGGGAGCTGTTTTTT
NA,TRBV7-2,TRBJ1-1,NA,CASSLNGGGTEAFF,TGTGCCAGCAGCTTAAATGGGGGGGGAACTGAAGCTTTCTTT
many,TRBV5-5,TRBJ1-4,NA,CASSLEYGLPNEKLFF,TGTGCCAGCAGCTTGGAGTACGGCCTTCCCAATGAAAAACTGTTTTTT
NA,TRBV29-1,TRBJ1-2,NA,CSVEGGRSANCGYTF,TGCAGCGTTGAAGGGGGGCGATCAGCTAACTGTGGCTACACCTTC
many,TRBV20-1,TRBJ2-1,TRBD2,CSASPLIAGVVDEQFF,TGCAGTGCTAGTCCCCTTATAGCGGGAGTGGTCGATGAGCAGTTCTTC
many,TRBV27,TRBJ1-2,NA,CASSRTGRDDYGCTF,TGTGCCAGCAGTCGAACAGGGAGGGATGACTATGGCTGCACCTTC
many,TRBV11-2,TRBJ1-2,NA,CASSRDMSREYGYTF,TGTGCCAGCAGCCGGGACATGAGCCGGGAGTATGGCTACACCTTC
few,TRBV5-4,TRBJ1-4,TRBD1,CASSFSAGTGKELFF,TGTGCCAGCAGCTTTTCAGCCGGGACAGGGAAAGAACTGTTTTTT
many,TRBV12-3/TRBV12-4,TRBJ2-1,TRBD2,CASRIGLAGKQFF,TGTGCCAGCAGGATCGGACTAGCGGGAAAACAGTTCTTC